The 29 T cell receptor beta chains below come from one sample, sequenced in a study of Graves' ophthalmopathy and Graves' hyperthyroidism. Transcripts of RNA were the source for amplifying TCR beta CDR3 regions. Amplification began with first-round RT-PCR using HTBI primers, then second-round multiplex PCR was performed. TCRdb independently ran MiXCR on the multiplex PCR reads; one entry per CDR3 protein. The sample shows around 520,000 distinct CDR3 sequences, roughly 39% of them seen only once. Sequencing was carried out using peripheral blood or thyroid tissue (not recorded which). The receptors derive from an adult man with Graves' hyperthyroidism.

The chain combines TRBV7-2 with TRBJ2-5; D unclear. This CDR3 has 14 amino acids. Germline values: CDR1 SGHTA, CDR2 FQGNSA. With 5 bases removed from V and 3 bases from J, the gap between germline ends came to 13 bases. The CDR3 is CASSQAIRKETQYF. The CDR3, as DNA: TGTGCCAGCAGCCAAGCCATAAGGAAAGAGACCCAGTACTTC.

Details on this clonotype: This sequence may be a read error, since a much larger clone differs from it by one base. The CDR3 DNA reads as TGTACCAGCAGCTTAGATCATCGGACCAGCTACGAGCAGTACTTC. It is translated as CTSSLDHRTSYEQYF. V and J are TRBV11-2 and TRBJ2-7; no clear D. Per germline, CDR1 SGHAT and CDR2 FQNNGV. This CDR3 contains 15 residues.

The genes are TRBV27 and TRBJ1-3; TRBD1 agrees at 10 bases. CDR3 size: 16 residues. The junction had 3 bases not matched to a gene; V was cut back by 2 bases and J by 2 bases. The germline V gene encodes CDR1 MNHEY and CDR2 SMNVEV (reference sequence). CDR3: CASSLLGQGTGNTIYF. CDR3 coding DNA: TGTGCCAGCAGTTTACTGGGACAGGGGACTGGAAACACCATATATTTT.

Turning to this clonotype: This may come from a read error, since a much larger clone is one base off. The DNA for the CDR3 is TGTGCCAGCAACAGAAACTCCTACGGGCAGTACTTC. Translating it yields CASNRNSYGQYF. The rearrangement uses TRBV7-8 and TRBJ2-7; D not resolved. This CDR3 has 12 residues. The V gene's germline CDR1 is SGHVS and CDR2 FQNEAQ.

Concerning this clonotype: A much larger clonotype is one base distant, so this may be a read error. This chain connects TRBV20-1 to TRBJ1-1, with 11 bases lining up with TRBD1. Trimming took 0 bases from V and 4 from J; bases not matched to a gene: 4. The V gene's germline CDR1 is DFQATT and CDR2 SNEGSKA (reference sequence). The CDR3 loop spans 15 amino acids. CDR3 region: CSAREGGTGGTEAFF. The CDR3 DNA sequence: TGCAGTGCTAGAGAAGGGGGGACAGGGGGCACTGAAGCTTTCTTT.

In this sample, this clonotype turned up once. The CDR3 DNA is TGCAGTGCCACCTCGGAACAGGGGGGTCAGCCCCAGCATTTT. Translation gives CSATSEQGGQPQHF. The chain has TRBV20-1 and TRBJ1-5; 8 positions agree with TRBD1. This CDR3 spans 14 amino acids. V was pared by 6 bases and J by 6 bases, with 10 bases of the junction left unmatched. Germline V gene lookup returns CDR1 DFQATT and CDR2 SNEGSKA (reference sequence).

A word on this clonotype: The junction shows a germline mismatch at one end, possibly a read error. The rearrangement links TRBV7-2 to TRBJ2-5; D gene unclear. The tail of the sequence fits TRBJ2-1 better, so the J call may be wrong. Germline lookup yields CDR1 SGHTA and CDR2 FQGNSA. This CDR3 is 13 amino acids long. The CDR3 bases are TGTGCCAGCACCTTAGGGCTACGTTTTGAGCAGTTCTTC. Protein product: CASTLGLRFEQFF.

This rearrangement joins TRBV29-1 to TRBJ2-7; TRBD1 agrees at 9 bases. Germline CDR1 reads SQVTM; CDR2 reads ANQGSEA. The J segment lost 1 base and the V segment lost 7 bases, leaving 8 bases of the junction unmatched. The CDR3 totals 14 residues. CDR3 in amino acids: CSEAQGAGSYEQYF. CDR3 coding DNA: TGCAGCGAAGCACAGGGGGCAGGGTCCTACGAGCAGTACTTC.

This clonotype was recorded at least ten times. The genes are TRBV5-1 and TRBJ1-1, with D possibly matching TRBD1 (5 bases). The CDR3 has 15 residues. Germline V gene data show CDR1 as SGHRS and CDR2 as YFSETQ. V lost 0 bases and J 1 base, leaving 10 bases between the germline ends. For the CDR3, the DNA is TGCGCCAGCAGCTTGGAGGAGGGGCAGAACACTGAAGCTTTCTTT. Residues: CASSLEEGQNTEAFF.

Worth noting for this clonotype: A read error is possible here, since a much larger clone lies one base away. The chain couples TRBV7-2 to TRBJ2-7; D possibly corresponds to TRBD1 (6 bases). CDR1 is SGHTA and CDR2 is FQGNSA in the germline V gene. The CDR3 is 15 amino acids. In DNA, the CDR3 is TGTGCCAGCAGCCTGCGACAGGCGCTCTCCTGCGAGCAGTACTTC. Protein sequence: CASSLRQALSCEQYF.

This clonotype was counted many times. The CDR3 sequence is CASSASQGLNTEAFF. CDR3 sequence (DNA): TGTGCCAGCAGCGCGTCCCAAGGACTTAACACTGAAGCTTTCTTT. This rearrangement joins TRBV9 to TRBJ1-1; D ambiguous. This CDR3 has 15 amino acids. Looked up from germline, CDR1 is SGDLS and CDR2 is YYNGEE. V was cut by 3 bases and J by 2 bases, with 14 bases left in between.

This clonotype occurred a few times. J is TRBJ2-7 and V is TRBV4-2, with TRBD2 matching 9 bases. The ends lost 1 base at V and 3 bases at J; junction bases unmatched: 7. The CDR3 covers 16 residues. Germline lookup yields CDR1 LGHNA and CDR2 YNFKEQ. CDR3: CASSQGIAGAFYEQYF. CDR3 in DNA: TGTGCCAGCAGCCAAGGGATAGCGGGAGCGTTCTACGAGCAGTACTTC.

This clonotype has ten or more counts. The chain joins TRBV20-1 to TRBJ1-1; 8 bases agree with TRBD1. The J segment lost 5 bases and the V segment lost 3 bases, leaving 5 bases of the junction unmatched. This CDR3 is 13 amino acids long. Germline-derived CDR1 and CDR2 are DFQATT and SNEGSKA (reference sequence). CDR3 in amino acids: CSASRGQGTEAFF. The CDR3 region has the DNA TGCAGTGCTAGCCGTGGACAGGGAACTGAAGCTTTCTTT.

The genes are TRBV19 and TRBJ1-5; 7 bases line up with TRBD1. V lost 8 bases to trimming and J lost 4 bases; unmatched junction nucleotides: 5. Germline V gene sequence: CDR1 LNHDA, CDR2 SQIVND (reference sequence). The CDR3 has 13 amino acids. The CDR3 here is CASQDRANQPQHF. As DNA, the CDR3 is TGTGCCAGTCAAGACAGGGCAAATCAGCCCCAGCATTTT. Full variable domain (outside the CDR3, taken from reference TRBV19 and TRBJ1-5): DGGITQSPKYLFRKEGQNVTLSCEQNLNHDAMYWYRQDPGQGLRLIYYSQIVNDFQKGDIAEGYSVSREKKESFPLTVTSAQKNPTAFYLCASQDRANQPQHFGDGTRLSIL.

The V and J genes are TRBV27 and TRBJ2-2; TRBD1 aligns across 7 bases. V lost 0 bases and J lost 5; bases outside the gene matches: 6. The CDR3 is made up of 16 amino acids. Germline V gives CDR1 MNHEY, CDR2 SMNVEV (reference sequence). CDR3 DNA sequence: TGTGCCAGCAGTTTATCGTGGGACAGTCTGACCGGGGAGCTGTTTTTT. Translating it yields CASSLSWDSLTGELFF.

This clonotype was detected ten times or more. The rearrangement links TRBV6-1 to TRBJ1-1; TRBD1 might be the D (5 bases). Germline lookup yields CDR1 MNHNS and CDR2 SASEGT. Trimming shortened V by 4 bases and J by 1 base, and 10 bases separated the two germline ends. The CDR3 has 14 residues. The CDR3 bases are TGTGCCAGCAGTGCCAACGGACAGAACACTGAAGCTTTCTTT. Translated: CASSANGQNTEAFF.

This clonotype was found many times. V and J are TRBV20-1 and TRBJ1-2; TRBD1 aligns across 7 bases. Germline V gene lookup returns CDR1 DFQATT and CDR2 SNEGSKA (reference sequence). The CDR3 consists of 12 residues. V dropped 2 bases and J dropped 8; count of bases not matched to a gene: 5. CDR3 residues: CSARNRGGGYTF. The CDR3 bases are TGCAGTGCTAGAAACAGGGGAGGGGGCTACACCTTC.

This clonotype has a count of ten or more. The chain is built from TRBV20-1 and TRBJ1-3; D remains ambiguous. The CDR3 contains 20 residues. Germline V lookup: CDR1 DFQATT, CDR2 SNEGSKA (reference sequence). V gave up 0 bases and J gave up 6 bases, with 30 bases separating them. The CDR3 is CSARDRALSLAAEALNTIYF. The CDR3, as DNA: TGCAGTGCTAGAGATCGGGCCTTGTCCCTTGCGGCAGAAGCGCTAAACACCATATATTTT.

This clonotype was counted ten times or more. The V and J genes are TRBV3-1 and TRBJ1-2; possible D gene TRBD1, 5 bases. This CDR3 is built from 13 residues. With 6 bases removed from V and 5 bases from J, the gap between germline ends came to 13 bases. Germline CDR1 is LGHDT and CDR2 is YNNKEL (reference sequence). The CDR3 DNA is TGTGCCAGCAGGTCGACAGTGACGTATGGCTACACCTTC. As protein: CASRSTVTYGYTF.

As regards this clonotype: A much more abundant neighbour one base away suggests this may be a read error. The chain has TRBV10-3 and TRBJ1-6; no clear D gene. The CDR3 extends over 14 amino acids. Trimming took off 11 bases at V and 0 bases at J, with 11 bases between the two ends. CDR1 is ENHRY and CDR2 is SYGVKD in the germline V gene. This chain's CDR3 is CAGSLNSYNSPLHF. CDR3 DNA sequence: TGTGCCGGCAGTTTGAACTCCTATAATTCACCCCTCCACTTT.

This clonotype has more than one count but fewer than ten. The chain has TRBV7-3 and TRBJ2-7; TRBD2 agrees at 12 bases. CDR3 size: 18 residues. Germline CDR1 is SGHTA and CDR2 is FQGTGA. With 11 bases clipped from V and 4 bases from J, the junction kept 21 bases outside the gene matches. The CDR3 DNA sequence: TGTGCCTGGAGTGTTCAGGGGCTCTCTAGCGGGAGGGCGTACGAGCAGTACTTC. Translated, it gives CAWSVQGLSSGRAYEQYF.

Comments on this clonotype: A much larger clone is a single base away; this may be a read error. The V call is TRBV6-5, the J call TRBJ2-7; D is perhaps TRBD1 or TRBD2 (5 bases each). Between the trimmed V and J ends, which lost 7 bases and 0 bases, there was a span of 13 bases. The CDR3 is 14 residues long. CDR1 and CDR2 (germline): MNHEY, SVGAGI. CDR3 bases: TGTGCCAGCAAAACCGGGGCAGCCTCCTACGAGCAGTACTTC. Translation gives CASKTGAASYEQYF.

This clonotype was observed many times. V usage is TRBV29-1 and J usage is TRBJ1-1; D is ambiguous. Germline V CDR1 and CDR2: SQVTM, ANQGSEA. With 1 base removed from V and 0 bases from J, the gap between germline ends came to 3 bases. CDR3 length equals 12 residues. CDR3 sequence reads: CSVEALNTEAFF. The CDR3 coding sequence is TGCAGCGTTGAAGCCTTGAACACTGAAGCTTTCTTT.

The sample holds many counts of this clonotype. V gene TRBV29-1 combines with J gene TRBJ1-4; the match to TRBD1 covers 9 bases. The CDR3 runs to 14 residues. J lost 5 bases, V lost 6 bases, and 7 bases had no gene match. Per germline, CDR1 SQVTM and CDR2 ANQGSEA. The CDR3 DNA is TGCAGCGTGGGGACAGGGCACTCGAATGAAAAACTGTTTTTT. This gives the protein CSVGTGHSNEKLFF.

This clonotype was recorded at least ten times. The V and J genes are TRBV2 and TRBJ2-5; no clear D gene. The germline V gene encodes CDR1 SNHLY and CDR2 FYNNEI. The germline V and J ends were trimmed by 6 bases and 0 bases, with 5 bases remaining between them. CDR3 length: 12 residues. CDR3 bases: TGTGCCAGCAGAGATGACCAAGAGACCCAGTACTTC. Amino acids: CASRDDQETQYF.

This clonotype has a handful of counts. The V call is TRBV5-1, the J call TRBJ2-2; D is possibly TRBD2 (6 bases). Per germline, CDR1 SGHRS and CDR2 YFSETQ. V dropped 0 bases and J dropped 5 bases, with 20 bases sitting between them. There are 18 residues in the CDR3. The CDR3 sequence is CASSLDEAGVTRTGELFF. The CDR3 DNA sequence: TGCGCCAGCAGCTTGGATGAAGCGGGTGTTACCCGAACCGGGGAGCTGTTTTTT.

V and J are TRBV6-5 and TRBJ1-1; D remains ambiguous. The germline CDR1 and CDR2 sequences are MNHEY and SVGAGI. Trimming took 2 bases from V and 2 from J, leaving 9 bases between them. The CDR3 contains 14 residues. The CDR3 nucleotides are TGTGCCAGCAGTTACCCCCCAGATAACACTGAAGCTTTCTTT. Its protein is CASSYPPDNTEAFF.

This clonotype has at least ten counts. J is TRBJ1-2 and V is TRBV12-3 or TRBV12-4, with a tentative D call TRBD1 (6 bases). V was shortened by 5 bases and J by 0 bases, with 16 bases between the two germline ends. The CDR3 sequence is 16 residues long. CDR3 DNA sequence: TGTGCCAGCAGTCCGCCTGGGGGGCTAGCTAACTATGGCTACACCTTC. Translating gives CASSPPGGLANYGYTF.

The V gene is TRBV20-1, the J gene TRBJ2-5, with 11 bases aligning to TRBD1. This CDR3 is built from 14 residues. With V trimmed by 3 bases and J by 2 bases, 2 bases remained unmatched. Germline CDR1 reads DFQATT; CDR2 reads SNEGSKA (reference sequence). This CDR3 reads CSARGQGGQETQYF. CDR3 DNA: TGCAGTGCTAGGGGACAGGGGGGACAAGAGACCCAGTACTTC.